The rows below give T cell receptor beta chains drawn from one sample of a study of post-analysis software for immune sequencing data. TCRdb re-analysed the PCR reads in MiXCR, keeping a single row per CDR3 protein. The sample has hundreds of thousands of distinct CDR3 sequences; about 27% are singletons. The sequencing sample was made of blood. The receptors stem from a girl under 18 with multiple sclerosis. CDR3s include the opening cysteine and the closing phenylalanine or tryptophan.

j_call v_call cdr3_aa
TRBJ2-7 TRBV6-1 CASGRTPELYF
TRBJ2-1 TRBV7-6 CASSLVWGGGAFSEQFF
TRBJ2-5 TRBV28 CASSRGGGRFQETQYF
TRBJ2-5 TRBV9 CASSATARTGGETQYF
TRBJ2-3 TRBV20-1 CSARHQREGADTQYF
TRBJ2-7 TRBV7-2 CASQPTSGSYEEYF
TRBJ2-3 TRBV29-1 CSVEEGDTQYF
TRBJ2-1 TRBV12-3/TRBV12-4 CASGLLAGFDGQFF
TRBJ2-1 TRBV4-1 CASRRTDIIYNEQFF
TRBJ2-5 TRBV29-1 CSVNWGSQETQYF
TRBJ2-3 TRBV7-8 CASRERDRGRDTQYF
TRBJ2-1 TRBV20-1 CSAPGAGDSYNEQFF
TRBJ2-7 TRBV28 CASSIPGQGKTYEQYF
TRBJ2-5 TRBV24-1 CATRRGETQYF
TRBJ1-2 TRBV2 CASSEPRDRGCYGYTF
TRBJ2-4 TRBV29-1 CSVDGQGENIQYF
TRBJ2-5 TRBV6-1 CASTRDRRGETQYF
TRBJ1-2 TRBV2 CASRGTGFANYGYTF
TRBJ2-3 TRBV7-2 CASSLLGLAVTDTQYF
TRBJ2-1 TRBV4-2 CASSQDAREQFF
TRBJ2-7 TRBV5-1 CASSFENEQYF
TRBJ2-5 TRBV28 CASSLPSGGQETQYF
TRBJ2-3 TRBV28 CASSLQGTGAGDTQYF
TRBJ2-5 TRBV5-1 CASSYRVRETQYF
TRBJ2-1 TRBV5-4 CAVSWDSSYNEQFF
TRBJ2-7 TRBV20-1 CSARGPTGTSDEQYF
TRBJ2-7 TRBV28 CASRGGETSYEQYF
TRBJ2-1 TRBV11-3 CASSTEGQGKQFF
TRBJ1-2 TRBV5-4 CASTHGGNYGYTF